The 21 T cell receptor beta chains listed next were all sequenced from one sample in a study of blood T cell repertoires in COVID-19. Sequencing used immunoSEQ multiplex PCR; TCRdb keeps in-frame clones, though not all of them. This table has around 380,000 clones, 70% to 90% appearing once. The material sequenced was PBMCs or T cells enriched from blood (not recorded which). These receptors were collected from a young man who had recovered from COVID-19.

To note about this clone: The junction departs from germline at one end; a sequencing error may be responsible. V gene TRBV6-2 or TRBV6-3 combines with J gene TRBJ1-5; 8 bases agree with TRBD1. Germline-derived CDR1 and CDR2 are MNHEY and SVGEGT. CDR3 size: 17 residues. The CDR3 loop is CASSYGLGDRGKQPQHF. Here the CDR3 DNA reads TGTGCCAGCAGTTACGGTCTGGGAGACAGGGGCAAGCAGCCCCAGCATTTT.

V and J are TRBV10-3 and TRBJ1-2; TRBD1 agrees at 9 bases. J gave up 3 bases and V 2 bases, and 4 bases lay outside the gene matches. Germline assignment: CDR1 ENHRY and CDR2 SYGVKD. The CDR3 extends over 15 amino acids. CDR3 sequence reads: CAISEGTGRYYGYTF. The DNA of the CDR3 is TGTGCCATCAGTGAGGGGACAGGGAGGTACTATGGCTACACCTTC.

This rearrangement joins TRBV9 to TRBJ2-2; 9 bases fit TRBD2. V shed 4 bases, J shed 0 bases, and the junction held 4 bases outside the gene matches. CDR3 size: 16 residues. The germline V gene has CDR1 SGDLS and CDR2 YYNGEE. The DNA of the CDR3 is TGTGCCAGCAGCCCGGGCGGGGGGGCGAACACCGGGGAGCTGTTTTTT. As protein: CASSPGGGANTGELFF. The complete variable domain, with remaining parts taken from reference TRBV9 and TRBJ2-2, reads DSGVTQTPKHLITATGQRVTLRCSPRSGDLSVYWYQQSLDQGLQFLIQYYNGEERAKGNILERFSAQQFPDLHSELNLSSLELGDSALYFCASSPGGGANTGELFFGEGSRLTVL.

The genes are TRBV4-2 and TRBJ2-2, with 13 nucleotides matching TRBD2. CDR1 is LGHNA, CDR2 YNFKEQ, per germline. The CDR3 has 19 amino acids. J was trimmed by 2 bases and V by 0 bases; bases with no gene match: 6. CDR3 nucleotide sequence: TGTGCCAGCAGCCAAGAGGTACTAGCGGGGGGGCCCAACACCGGGGAGCTGTTTTTT. This encodes CASSQEVLAGGPNTGELFF.

This rearrangement joins TRBV6-1 to TRBJ2-3; D uncertain. CDR3 size: 15 residues. Trimming stripped 2 bases from V and 1 base from J, with 10 bases between. In germline, CDR1 is MNHNS, CDR2 SASEGT. The CDR3, as DNA: TGTGCCAGCAGTGAACAGGCGCTGGGCACAGATACGCAGTATTTT. It translates to CASSEQALGTDTQYF.

The CDR3 is CASSLGGWVRNTEAFF. In DNA form, the CDR3 reads TGTGCCAGCTCACTAGGGGGCTGGGTCAGGAACACTGAAGCTTTCTTT. The rearrangement uses TRBV18 and TRBJ1-1, with 7 bases fitting TRBD1. The CDR3 extends over 16 amino acids. The germline gives CDR1 KGHSH, CDR2 LQKENI. V shed 4 bases and J 1 base; nucleotides not matched to a gene: 9.

The gene calls are TRBV6-1 and TRBJ1-4, with 7 bases fitting TRBD1. Germline V gives CDR1 MNHNS, CDR2 SASEGT. There are 14 residues in the CDR3. V gave up 3 bases and J gave up 6 bases; unmatched junction bases: 4. The CDR3 protein is CASSETGLYEKLFF. Here the CDR3 DNA reads TGTGCCAGCAGTGAGACAGGGCTGTATGAAAAACTGTTTTTT.

The chain is built from TRBV6-5 and TRBJ2-4, with TRBD2 as a possible D gene (5 bases). This CDR3 comprises 15 residues. CDR1 and CDR2 from the germline V gene are MNHEY and SVGAGI. V lost 6 bases and J 0 bases, leaving 12 bases between the germline ends. This chain's CDR3 is CASSINLAAKNIQYF. The CDR3 DNA is TGTGCCAGCAGCATAAACCTAGCAGCCAAAAACATTCAGTACTTC.

V gene TRBV12-3 or TRBV12-4 combines with J gene TRBJ1-2, with D unresolved. The ends were cut back, 3 bases at V and 1 base at J, with 6 bases in the middle. The CDR3 has 13 residues. CDR3 nucleotides: TGTGCCAGCAGTTTGGTCAGTAACTATGGCTACACCTTC. This translates into CASSLVSNYGYTF.

A single count supports this clone. The gene calls are TRBV2 and TRBJ1-1, with D perhaps TRBD1 (5 bases). The ends were cut back, 7 bases at V and 1 base at J, with 13 bases in the middle. The V gene's germline CDR1 is SNHLY and CDR2 FYNNEI. CDR3 length equals 14 residues. The CDR3 nucleotides read TGTGCCAGCACCATGCAGGGCGGGAACACTGAAGCTTTCTTT. It specifies CASTMQGGNTEAFF.

Regarding this clone: The sample carries other DNA sequences with the same CDR3. The chain couples TRBV5-1 to TRBJ1-1, with 7 bases matching TRBD1. Germline CDR1 and CDR2: SGHRS and YFSETQ. The J segment lost 1 base and the V segment lost 3 bases, leaving 3 bases of the junction unmatched. The CDR3 covers 14 residues. In DNA form, the CDR3 reads TGCGCCAGCAGCTCGGGACAGCCGAACACTGAAGCTTTCTTT. This codes for CASSSGQPNTEAFF.

This clone was detected once. The V and J genes are TRBV4-1 and TRBJ1-4, with TRBD1 as a possible D gene (5 bases). This CDR3 spans 16 amino acids. Germline CDR1 reads MGHRA; CDR2 reads YSYEKL. V was shortened by 8 bases and J by 7 bases, with 23 bases between the two germline ends. The CDR3 is CASRRGGVFFGEKLFF. DNA for the CDR3: TGCGCCAGCCGTAGGGGAGGGGTCTTTTTTGGTGAAAAACTGTTTTTT.

With regard to this clone: A junction end diverges from the germline sequence, so it may reflect a read error. V and J are TRBV7-7 and TRBJ2-1, with 9 bases identical to TRBD2. This CDR3 is 18 amino acids long. Per germline, CDR1 SSHAT and CDR2 FNYEAQ (reference sequence). The CDR3 coding sequence is TGTGCTAGCAGCGCCCTGGGCAGCGGGGGGTATTCCTACAATGAGCAGTTCTTC. Protein sequence: CASSALGSGGYSYNEQFF. Filled out from reference TRBV7-7 and TRBJ2-1, the complete variable domain reads GAGVSQSPRYKVTKRGQDVTLRCDPISSHATLYWYQQALGQGPEFLTYFNYEAQPDKSGLPSDRFSAERPEGSISTLTIQRTEQRDSAMYRCASSALGSGGYSYNEQFFGPGTRLTVL.

The chain uses TRBV21-1 and TRBJ2-1; whether TRBD2, the table's D call, matches the DNA was not checked. TRBV21-1 is a pseudogene segment. This CDR3 is 22 amino acids long. The CDR3 sequence: CARAWTFEKGVGVSGDNNEQFF. The CDR3 DNA is TGTGCCAGGGCGTGGACATTCGAAAAAGGGGTGGGAGTCAGCGGGGACAACAATGAGCAGTTCTTC.

The chain combines TRBV7-9 with TRBJ2-3; 10 bases match TRBD2. Trimming at V came to 1 base and at J to 5 bases, leaving 6 bases not matched to a gene. This CDR3 is 16 amino acids long. Germline V gene data show CDR1 as SEHNR and CDR2 as FQNEAQ (reference sequence). Here the CDR3 DNA reads TGTGCCAGCAGCTTAGTCAGCGGGGGGGTTGGAGATACGCAGTATTTT. Translated, it gives CASSLVSGGVGDTQYF.

This rearrangement joins TRBV14 to TRBJ1-2; the match to TRBD1 covers 9 bases. Germline CDR1 and CDR2: SGHDN and FVKESK. V gave up 5 bases and J gave up 6 bases; unmatched junction bases: 4. There are 13 residues in the CDR3. Written as DNA, the CDR3 is TGTGCCAGCAGCTACCGACAGGGGGATGGCTACACCTTC. It is translated as CASSYRQGDGYTF.

In this sample, this clone turned up once. This sequence joins TRBV4-2 and TRBJ2-7; the D gene is possibly TRBD1 (5 bases). The V end lost 0 bases, the J end lost 3 bases, and 9 bases lay between the germline ends. The CDR3 covers 14 residues. Germline lookup yields CDR1 LGHNA and CDR2 YNFKEQ. For the CDR3, the DNA is TGTGCCAGCAGCCAAGACGACCAGGGCTACGAGCAGTACTTC. It yields the protein CASSQDDQGYEQYF.

Comment on this clone: Distinct nucleotide sequences in the sample also encode this CDR3. The rearrangement links TRBV30 to TRBJ1-4; D is possibly TRBD1 (5 bases). V was cut by 2 bases and J by 7 bases, with 11 bases left in between. This CDR3 has 13 residues. Germline CDR1 GTSNPN, CDR2 SVGIG (reference sequence). The CDR3 region is CAWSPGRGEKLFF. CDR3 nucleotides: TGTGCCTGGAGTCCAGGGAGGGGTGAAAAACTGTTTTTT.

The chain combines TRBV25-1 with TRBJ1-4; D may be TRBD1 (6 bases). The CDR3 length is 17 residues. V dropped 0 bases and J dropped 8 bases, with 19 bases sitting between them. CDR1 is MGHDK and CDR2 is SYGVNS in the germline V gene. CDR3 region: CASSEYPLGQGGEKLFF. In DNA form, the CDR3 reads TGTGCCAGCAGTGAATACCCCTTGGGACAAGGAGGAGAAAAACTGTTTTTT.

This chain joins TRBV6-1 and TRBJ1-3; no firm D call. The germline V gene has CDR1 MNHNS and CDR2 SASEGT. CDR3 length equals 14 residues. V dropped 3 bases and J dropped 4 bases, with 10 bases sitting between them. The CDR3 sequence: CASSEGLFGNTIYF. CDR3 bases: TGTGCCAGCAGTGAGGGCCTCTTCGGAAACACCATATATTTT.

This clone was counted between two and nine times. The chain links TRBV18 to TRBJ1-1; D is unresolved. Trimming took off 6 bases at V and 3 bases at J, with 14 bases between the two ends. Germline CDR1 and CDR2: KGHSH and LQKENI. The CDR3 covers 14 residues. The CDR3 DNA reads as TGTGCCAGCTCCTCCGACATCGATTACACTGAAGCTTTCTTT. Residues: CASSSDIDYTEAFF.